This TCR beta chain was captured by sequencing in a study of cytomegalovirus exposure and HLA in healthy donors (dated by TCRdb to 2017 to 2019). With regard to the full study: In an earlier analysis of roughly 590 of the donors, about 270 Gb of sequence data and approximately 100 million unique TCR beta sequences from approximately 180 million T cells were reported. Both class I and class II loci were covered by HLA typing, at four-digit resolution. All discovery cohort repertoires had been generated on a single sequencing platform. An earlier analysis of some 500 of the donors applied high-throughput TCR beta sequencing to assess whether each TCR beta V gene segment acted as functional or pseudogenic. An early release covering around 630 HLA-typed donors comprised approximately 300 gigabases of sequencing data and roughly 86 million unique TCR sequences. Among about 370 genotyped donors of the cohort, an average of approximately 220,000 unique TCR beta nucleotide sequences was sequenced per donor, of which about 19% were non-productive. In addition to the first cohort of roughly 700 subjects, a separate validation cohort of under 150 different subjects was used. A later analysis re-analyzed previously published TCR beta repertoires from 600 to 850 donors and added high-resolution HLA genotyping to study TCR occurrence patterns. The genetic ancestry cluster associated with self-reported Caucasian donors included over 65% of the approximately 410 genotyped donors. In the later analysis, no new phenotypic data were used to find candidate immune exposures; instead, reliance was placed on TCR beta sequences and their occurrence across donors. Roughly five DR-DQ haplotypes were treated as single units for association and clustering because of strong linkage in the cohort. The study aimed to test whether cataloging public T cell receptors could reveal signatures of past pathogen exposure. Typing coverage varied by locus: roughly 629-640 donors for A, B, C, DRB1 and DQB1; around 560 for DQA1; around 570 for DPA1; 400 to 480 for DPB1. The study profiled the T cell repertoires of under 850 subjects by immunosequencing and related them to cytomegalovirus serostatus. Donor age, sex, ethnicity and CMV serostatus were collected together with the repertoire data. A later genetic analysis used genome-wide SNP genotypes for about 60% of the roughly 700 donors, treating that subset as a discovery cohort. The study combined high-throughput TCR immunosequencing, statistical association of individual TCRs with disease status, and machine learning to predict cytomegalovirus infection status.

The protocol used for the library was the immunoSEQ multiplex PCR assay. The multiplex PCR relied on a mix of 60 forward primers for TCR Vbeta segments and 13 reverse primers for TCR Jbeta segments. A multiplex PCR assay on genomic DNA amplified the CDR3 region of rearranged TCR beta genes. The amplified TCR beta libraries were sequenced on the Illumina HiSeq System as 87-base-pair reads. The paper's processing steps were these. A later analysis counted about 82 million unique TCR beta chains across the 690 or so repertoires, and around 12 million of these chains were shared by at least two donors. Raw reads were error-corrected and collapsed into unique sequences by a nearest-neighbor algorithm in which closely related sequences were merged to remove PCR and sequencing errors. CDR3 sequences were aligned to IMGT reference sequences to assign V, D and J gene segments. For a sequence to be retained, a match of at least six nucleotides was required to both a V gene segment and a J gene segment. Rearrangements were called productive when the CDR3 lacked stop codons and stayed in frame with V and J; all others were non-productive. CDR3 was defined by IMGT convention, running from the second conserved V-encoded cysteine to the conserved J-encoded phenylalanine. The earlier analysis of some 550 of the donors excluded any sequence lacking an unambiguous match to a single V gene segment. In an earlier analysis of about 590 of the donors, a V segment was called functional when productive rearrangements were above 56.7%, and segregating when the standard deviation between donors exceeded 5%. To diagnose cytomegalovirus status from the catalog of TCR beta chain sequences, a statistical classification framework was built. In a later analysis, TCR nucleotide sequences were compared against IMGT/GENE-DB human TR gene sequences so that V and J genes could be assigned. The TCRdist pipeline was used in a later analysis to assign CDR3 sequences and most-parsimonious VDJ recombination scenarios. A later analysis defined each TCR beta chain by its CDR3 amino acid sequence plus V-gene family, and excluded reads lacking a unique V-gene family. In a later analysis, 550 to 650 highly shared, low-generation-probability nucleotide sequences were removed to address suspected cross-contamination and a sequencing artifact. For each public chain, a later analysis derived a clonal expansion index from normalized ranks of inferred template counts within each repertoire. Generation probabilities in a later analysis came from a VDJ recombination model fitted to out-of-frame rearrangements, and those results were checked against IGoR. Hypergeometric tests were used in a later analysis to score TCR-TCR, TCR-HLA and TCR-CMV co-occurrence, with a repertoire-size bias correction applied to the TCR pairs. A later analysis estimated false discovery rates by permuting HLA or CMV assignments 20 times. A later analysis grouped co-occurring TCRs with DBSCAN, adding TCRdist sequence similarity when clustering within HLA-allele-positive subsets. Repertoires with fewer than 30,000 or more than 120,000 public chains were left out of co-occurrence clustering, as were about 5 repertoires with anomalous nucleotide sharing. TCRdb re-hosts the immuneACCESS table, in-frame sequences only. Its copies lack some clones; in the studies checked, an unresolved V gene accounts for under half of them, and the cause for the rest is not known. V, J and clone size derive from that table, while D and trimming were established from the DNA sequence. The table for this sample lists roughly 190,000 clones; around 81% of them were counted only once. The ten most abundant clones make up approximately 1.8% of the sample.

The research as a whole found: The 87-base-pair reads could not distinguish some IMGT-functional V segments, including TRBV6-2 and TRBV6-3, so those segments were excluded. Most CMV-associated TCR beta chains appeared to be HLA-restricted in a later analysis, and the HLA associations seemed to be driven largely by CMV exposure. Cytomegalovirus status was reported to be diagnosed by the classifier with high specificity and sensitivity in both the original and validation cohorts. Because counts were too low, 15 to 20 rarely observed V segments, including chromosome 9 orphons, were left out of the earlier analysis of roughly 600 of the donors. A group of highly shared sequence variants was considered likely to be a technical artifact of the sequencing pipeline. The presence/absence analyses assumed that sequencing depth was roughly uniform across donors, and that assumption may not be true. HLA typing was unavailable for some donors at each locus, so association tests used only the typed subset. Linkage disequilibrium might explain the correlated functional status among segregating V segments, but an unknown experimental factor could not be ruled out. In a later analysis, HLA-associated TCR beta chains were found to be more clonally expanded and to have lower generation probabilities than equally common non-associated chains. Broadly in line with IMGT annotations, most TCR beta V segments showed up in productive rearrangements about 87% or about 30% of the time in an earlier analysis of 587 of the donors. The cohort was sequenced for TCR beta chains only, and without alpha or paired-chain data the features that could be detected were limited. Strong co-occurrence of HLA alleles, especially DR and DQ, made assigning TCR associations to individual alleles difficult. Immune exposure information for the cohort was limited to CMV serostatus. At a false discovery rate of 0.05, a later analysis linked some 18,000 TCR beta sequences to specific HLA alleles. According to the authors, the approach could potentially be generalized to other disease states and immunological phenotypes. A later analysis found that TCR association rates varied across HLA loci, with DRB1 alleles showing the most associated TCRs and HLA-C alleles the fewest. In a later genetic analysis, fewer N-insertions in productive TCRs were reported among donors in an Asian-associated ancestry cluster than the approximately 710-donor mean. In the study, about 150 TCR beta chains were listed as associated with cytomegalovirus. A further reported finding was that TCR beta sequences accurately predicted the HLA-A and HLA-B alleles for most subjects in the first cohort. In a later genetic analysis, a missense DCLRE1C variant was associated with V-gene and J-gene trimming of TCR beta chains, and the association was replicated in an independent cohort. A later analysis reported that several top co-occurrence clusters appeared linked to parvovirus B19, influenza, CMV and Epstein-Barr virus. Across donors, most TCR sequences were observed very rarely, whereas some public TCRs were present in many individuals. Three of the identified cytomegalovirus-associated TCR beta chains were confirmed in vitro to be specific for cytomegalovirus antigens.

A few counts support this clone. Its antigen has not been determined. There are no base qualities to consult, and no much larger clone falls within one base. The cohort was made up of around 720 healthy bone marrow donors. At the time of sampling, all cohort members were nominally healthy, though unrecorded immune exposures were likely present. The donor was CMV seronegative and was included in the group of 352 seronegative cohort members. Each donor provided a peripheral blood sample, and peripheral blood mononuclear cells were used for TCR beta sequencing. The Qiagen DNeasy Blood Extraction Kit was used to extract genomic DNA from the blood cell samples. Reading the germline V gene (reference sequence) gives CDR1 GTSNPN and CDR2 SVGIG. Cut back by 4 bases and 0 bases, the V and J ends lie 10 bases apart. The CDR3 measures 14 amino acids from cysteine to phenylalanine. The read is trimmed to its CDR3 DNA, 42 bases read in frame from base 1.

Sequenced material: PBMCs. The rearranged chain carries TRBV30 and TRBJ2-1; the best D guess is TRBD1, with 5 bases matching. The clonotype was recovered from a man aged 18 to 30 in good health and CMV-seronegative. The CDR3 loop reads CAWKQGSSYNEQFF. The DNA sequence is given as TGTGCCTGGAAGCAGGGAAGCTCCTACAATGAGCAGTTCTTC.